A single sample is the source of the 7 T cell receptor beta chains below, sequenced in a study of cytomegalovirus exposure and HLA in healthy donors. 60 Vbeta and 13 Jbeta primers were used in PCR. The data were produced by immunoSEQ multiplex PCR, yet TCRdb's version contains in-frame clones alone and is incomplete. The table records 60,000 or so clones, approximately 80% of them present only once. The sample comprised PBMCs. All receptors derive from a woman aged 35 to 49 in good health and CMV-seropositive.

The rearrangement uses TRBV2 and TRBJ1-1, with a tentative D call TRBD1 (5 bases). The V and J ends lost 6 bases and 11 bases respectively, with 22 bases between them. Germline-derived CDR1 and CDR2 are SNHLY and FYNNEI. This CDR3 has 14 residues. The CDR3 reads CASSMQGGRAEAFF. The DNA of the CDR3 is TGTGCCAGCAGCATGCAGGGAGGTAGAGCGGAGGCTTTCTTT.

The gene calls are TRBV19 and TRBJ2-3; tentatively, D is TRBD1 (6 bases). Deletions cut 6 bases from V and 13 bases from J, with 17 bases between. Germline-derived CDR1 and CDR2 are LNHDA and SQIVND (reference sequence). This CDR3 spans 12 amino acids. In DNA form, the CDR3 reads TGTGCCAGTAGGGTTACAGGGTCCGTCGAGTATTTT. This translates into CASRVTGSVEYF.

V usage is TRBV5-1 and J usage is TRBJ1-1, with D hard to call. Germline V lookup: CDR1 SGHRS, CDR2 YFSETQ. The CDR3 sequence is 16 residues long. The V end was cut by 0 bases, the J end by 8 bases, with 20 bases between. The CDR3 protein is CASSLARISGTTEAFF. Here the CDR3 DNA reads TGCGCCAGCAGCTTGGCTCGAATTTCAGGAACCACCGAAGCTTTCTTT.

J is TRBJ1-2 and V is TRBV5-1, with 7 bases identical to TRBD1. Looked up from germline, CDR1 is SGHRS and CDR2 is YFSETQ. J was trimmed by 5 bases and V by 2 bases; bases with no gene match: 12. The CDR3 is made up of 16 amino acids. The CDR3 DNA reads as TGCGCCAGCAGCTTACGACAGGGCGCCCGGGGATATGGCTACACCTTC. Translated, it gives CASSLRQGARGYGYTF.

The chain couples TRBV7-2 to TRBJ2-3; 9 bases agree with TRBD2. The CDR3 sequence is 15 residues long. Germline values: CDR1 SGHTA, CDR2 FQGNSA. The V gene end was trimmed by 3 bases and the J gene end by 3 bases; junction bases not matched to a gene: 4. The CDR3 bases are TGTGCCAGCAGCTTTGCGGGGGGGCGGACAGATACGCAGTATTTT. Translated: CASSFAGGRTDTQYF.

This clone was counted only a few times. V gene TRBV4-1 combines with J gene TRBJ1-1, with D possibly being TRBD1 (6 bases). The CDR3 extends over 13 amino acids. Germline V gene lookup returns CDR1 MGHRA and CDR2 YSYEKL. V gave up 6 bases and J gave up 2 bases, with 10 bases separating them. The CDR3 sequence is CASSPTGNTEAFF. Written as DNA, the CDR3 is TGCGCCAGCAGTCCGACAGGTAACACTGAAGCTTTCTTT.

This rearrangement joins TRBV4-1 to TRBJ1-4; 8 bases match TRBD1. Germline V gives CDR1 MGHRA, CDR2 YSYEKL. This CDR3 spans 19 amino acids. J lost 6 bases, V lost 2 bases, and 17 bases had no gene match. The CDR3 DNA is TGCGCCAGCAGCCAAATCGGATTCCGGGGCAGGGGGCGAGATGAAAAACTGTTTTTT. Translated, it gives CASSQIGFRGRGRDEKLFF.